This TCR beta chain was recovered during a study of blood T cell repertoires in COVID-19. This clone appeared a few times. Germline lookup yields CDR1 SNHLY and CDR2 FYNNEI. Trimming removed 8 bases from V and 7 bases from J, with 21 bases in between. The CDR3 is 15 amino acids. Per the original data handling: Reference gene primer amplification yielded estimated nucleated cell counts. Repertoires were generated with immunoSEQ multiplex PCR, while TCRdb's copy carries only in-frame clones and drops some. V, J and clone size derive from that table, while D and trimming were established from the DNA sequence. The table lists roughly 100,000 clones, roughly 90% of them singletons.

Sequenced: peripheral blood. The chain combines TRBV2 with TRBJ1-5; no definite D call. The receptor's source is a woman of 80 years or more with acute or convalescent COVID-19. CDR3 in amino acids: CASSPLDRAGQPQHF. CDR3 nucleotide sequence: TGTGCCAGCTCCCCCCTTGATAGGGCGGGACAGCCCCAGCATTTT.